What follows are 29 T cell receptor beta chains derived from one specimen sequenced in a study of cytomegalovirus exposure and HLA in healthy donors. Amplification used 60 Vbeta primers and 13 Jbeta primers. The method was immunoSEQ multiplex PCR; TCRdb's version includes in-frame clones alone and lacks a portion of them. The table lists about 60,000 clones, with roughly 2.1% in the top ten. Sequences were obtained from PBMCs. The source of these receptors is a young woman in good health and CMV-seronegative.

The chain recombines TRBV6-6 with TRBJ2-1, with D perhaps matching TRBD1 (6 bases). V lost 6 bases, J lost 2 bases, and 14 bases lay in between. Germline lookup yields CDR1 MNHNY and CDR2 SVGAGI (reference sequence). The length of the CDR3 is 15 residues. CDR3 residues: CASRKAGDPYNEQFF. The CDR3 DNA sequence: TGTGCCAGCAGGAAAGCAGGGGATCCCTACAATGAGCAGTTCTTC.

The chain carries TRBV7-9 and TRBJ2-2; the D gene is possibly TRBD1 (6 bases). CDR1 SEHNR and CDR2 FQNEAQ come from the germline V gene (reference sequence). The CDR3 totals 14 residues. The ends were cut back, 3 bases at V and 4 bases at J, with 9 bases in the middle. CDR3 nucleotides: TGTGCCAGCAGCTTTCAGGGGAGCACCGGGGAGCTGTTTTTT. Amino acids: CASSFQGSTGELFF.

This chain uses TRBV11-1 with TRBJ1-2, with 7 bases fitting TRBD1. In germline, CDR1 is SGHAT, CDR2 FQDESV (reference sequence). This CDR3 is built from 12 residues. J was trimmed by 4 bases and V by 4 bases; bases with no gene match: 0. CDR3 residues: CASSWDSYGYTF. The CDR3 nucleotides are TGTGCCAGCAGCTGGGACAGCTATGGCTACACCTTC.

V and J are TRBV7-9 and TRBJ2-7, with TRBD2 matching over 10 bases. Germline-derived CDR1 and CDR2 are SEHNR and FQNEAQ (reference sequence). The CDR3 spans 15 residues. V was pared by 5 bases and J by 7 bases, with 11 bases of the junction left unmatched. The CDR3 DNA is TGTGCCAGCAGCCCCCGCACTAGCGGGACGTCAGAGCAGTACTTC. Translated: CASSPRTSGTSEQYF.

CDR3 sequence reads: CASSIISLGAYEAFF. The CDR3 DNA reads TGTGCCAGTAGTATAATCAGCCTCGGAGCCTACGAAGCTTTCTTT. This rearrangement joins TRBV19 to TRBJ1-1; D is ambiguous. Trimming cost V 2 bases and J 8 bases, with 18 bases left between them. The CDR3 is made up of 15 amino acids. Germline assignment: CDR1 LNHDA and CDR2 SQIVND (reference sequence).

CDR3 nucleotides: TGTGCCAGTAGTAATGGCGGCAGCGGAGGATATGGCTACACCTTC. Its protein product is CASSNGGSGGYGYTF. The chain joins TRBV19 to TRBJ1-2, with D hard to call. This CDR3 region has 15 residues. CDR1 is LNHDA, CDR2 SQIVND, per germline (reference sequence). The V end lost 4 bases, the J end lost 5 bases, and 17 bases lay between the germline ends.

A word on this clone: The sample contains more than one DNA sequence encoding this CDR3. The chain combines TRBV10-1 with TRBJ1-2, with a possible D match to TRBD1 (6 bases). The CDR3 is 13 residues long. Trimming stripped 8 bases from V and 2 bases from J, with 12 bases between. Germline CDR1 WNHNN, CDR2 SYGVQD (reference sequence). The CDR3 DNA follows: TGCGCCAGCTCCTCCGGACAGAACTATGGCTACACCTTC. Its protein product is CASSSGQNYGYTF.

V is TRBV7-2 and J is TRBJ2-6; D may be TRBD2 (5 bases). The CDR3 loop spans 15 amino acids. Per germline, CDR1 SGHTA and CDR2 FQGNSA. Trimming pared 3 bases from V and 4 bases from J, leaving 10 bases between. CDR3 loop: CASSFMLAGANVLTF. The CDR3, as DNA: TGTGCCAGCAGCTTTATGCTAGCCGGGGCCAACGTCCTGACTTTC.

This chain uses TRBV6-1 with TRBJ1-2, with 7 bases matching TRBD1. With 3 bases clipped from V and 3 bases from J, the junction kept 10 bases outside the gene matches. The germline V gene has CDR1 MNHNS and CDR2 SASEGT. The CDR3 spans 16 residues. This CDR3 is CASSDGQEPKDYGYTF. Written as DNA, the CDR3 is TGTGCCAGCAGTGACGGACAGGAACCCAAAGACTATGGCTACACCTTC.

The chain links TRBV18 to TRBJ2-7; D not certain. The germline gives CDR1 KGHSH, CDR2 LQKENI. This CDR3 has 14 amino acids. V was trimmed by 7 bases and J by 3 bases, leaving 16 bases between them. CDR3 bases: TGTGCCAGCTTGTCCGACCCAGCAGGCTACGAGCAGTACTTC. Its translation: CASLSDPAGYEQYF.

This rearrangement joins TRBV6-5 to TRBJ2-5, with 8 bases matching TRBD1. CDR1 and CDR2 (germline): MNHEY, SVGAGI. The V segment lost 6 bases and the J segment 1 base; nucleotides outside the gene matches: 4. The CDR3 sequence is 14 residues long. CDR3 amino acids: CASRQDRGQETQYF. The CDR3 bases are TGTGCCAGCAGGCAAGACAGGGGCCAAGAGACCCAGTACTTC.

A remark on this clone: One junction end does not reproduce the germline sequence, and a read error may be involved. The V and J genes are TRBV19 and TRBJ1-1; TRBD1 is a possible D gene (5 bases). This CDR3 is 12 amino acids long. Germline V CDR1 and CDR2: LNHDA, SQIVND (reference sequence). The CDR3 sequence: CASMGRTTDAFF. The CDR3 nucleotides are TGTGCCAGTATGGGACGGACTACTGACGCTTTCTTT. The variable domain in full, with the rest retrieved from reference TRBV19 and TRBJ1-1, is DGGITQSPKYLFRKEGQNVTLSCEQNLNHDAMYWYRQDPGQGLRLIYYSQIVNDFQKGDIAEGYSVSREKKESFPLTVTSAQKNPTAFYLCASMGRTTDAFFGQGTRLTVV.

The chain has TRBV5-1 and TRBJ1-6; TRBD1 might be the D (5 bases). V shed 2 bases and J shed 7 bases, with 25 bases lying between them. The CDR3 spans 19 residues. Germline V lookup: CDR1 SGHRS, CDR2 YFSETQ. For the CDR3, the DNA is TGCGCCAGCAGCTTAGAAGGGGTTGCGGGGGTCGGGGAGAATTCACCCCTCCACTTT. As protein: CASSLEGVAGVGENSPLHF.

The chain has TRBV7-9 and TRBJ2-3; D may be TRBD2 (5 bases). Trimming stripped 3 bases from V and 1 base from J, with 11 bases between. This CDR3 is 15 amino acids long. Germline assignment: CDR1 SEHNR and CDR2 FQNEAQ (reference sequence). As DNA, the CDR3 is TGTGCCAGCAGCTTCCCCCACGGGGGCACAGATACGCAGTATTTT. This encodes CASSFPHGGTDTQYF.

The chain uses TRBV2 and TRBJ1-2; 9 bases agree with TRBD1. Germline V gene lookup returns CDR1 SNHLY and CDR2 FYNNEI. The CDR3 runs to 14 residues. V gave up 5 bases and J gave up 8 bases; unmatched junction bases: 9. CDR3 protein: CASSKTGTGMGYTF. Here the CDR3 DNA reads TGTGCCAGCAGTAAAACCGGGACAGGGATGGGCTACACCTTC.

The chain links TRBV5-4 to TRBJ2-5, with 8 bases that match TRBD2. This CDR3 comprises 15 residues. The V gene's germline CDR1 is SGHNT and CDR2 YYREEE (reference sequence). J lost 2 bases, V lost 0 bases, and 3 bases had no gene match. CDR3 coding DNA: TGTGCCAGCAGCTTGGGACTAGCGAATCAAGAGACCCAGTACTTC. This encodes CASSLGLANQETQYF.

The rearrangement links TRBV27 to TRBJ2-2; D is undetermined. V lost 2 bases to trimming and J lost 6 bases, with 7 bases between them. The CDR3 has 13 amino acids. The germline gives CDR1 MNHEY, CDR2 SMNVEV (reference sequence). The CDR3 nucleotides read TGTGCCAGCAGTTTAGGAGTTTCCGGGGAGCTGTTTTTT. This encodes CASSLGVSGELFF.

V and J are TRBV5-1 and TRBJ2-6; the match to TRBD1 covers 10 bases. The CDR3 contains 17 residues. After removal of 5 bases from V and 4 bases from J, the junction contained 9 bases not matched to a gene. Germline CDR1 and CDR2: SGHRS and YFSETQ. CDR3 region: CASSTGTGEAGANVLTF. The CDR3 DNA reads TGCGCCAGCAGTACCGGGACAGGGGAAGCAGGGGCCAACGTCCTGACTTTC.

The genes are TRBV5-1 and TRBJ1-5, with TRBD1 identical over 8 bases. Germline V gives CDR1 SGHRS, CDR2 YFSETQ. This CDR3 is built from 18 residues. The J segment lost 0 bases and the V segment lost 0 bases, leaving 8 bases of the junction unmatched. Here the CDR3 DNA reads TGCGCCAGCAGCTTGGTTGGACAGGGAGATTTTAGCAATCAGCCCCAGCATTTT. Its translation is CASSLVGQGDFSNQPQHF.

The CDR3 DNA reads as TGTGCCAGCAGTCCAGCAGGGTCGGGCGGAAACACCATATATTTT. Translating it yields CASSPAGSGGNTIYF. The rearrangement uses TRBV6-5 and TRBJ1-3; D may be TRBD1 (5 bases). V dropped 5 bases and J dropped 4 bases, with 15 bases sitting between them. The CDR3 loop spans 15 amino acids. Germline CDR1 reads MNHEY; CDR2 reads SVGAGI.

J is TRBJ2-7 and V is TRBV19, with a possible D match to TRBD2 (5 bases). In germline, CDR1 is LNHDA, CDR2 SQIVND (reference sequence). V lost 4 bases to trimming and J lost 0 bases, with 10 bases between them. This CDR3 is 14 amino acids long. As DNA, the CDR3 is TGTGCCAGTAGTAAACCGGGATACTCCTACGAGCAGTACTTC. Residues: CASSKPGYSYEQYF.

The rearrangement uses TRBV5-6 and TRBJ2-3, with D perhaps matching TRBD2 (5 bases). Germline loops: CDR1 SGHDT, CDR2 YYEEEE. The length of the CDR3 is 14 residues. V lost 5 bases and J lost 1, with 11 bases in between. CDR3 DNA sequence: TGTGCCAGCAGTTTCGGACTTCGCACAGATACGCAGTATTTT. This sequence encodes CASSFGLRTDTQYF.

The V call is TRBV6-6, the J call TRBJ1-3; D might be TRBD1 (5 bases). Germline-derived CDR1 and CDR2 are MNHNY and SVGAGI (reference sequence). V lost 7 bases, J lost 4 bases, and 20 bases lay in between. The CDR3 runs to 16 residues. The CDR3, as DNA: TGTGCCAGCACCCTTACCCCGGGACTTGGAGGAAACACCATATATTTT. The encoded protein is CASTLTPGLGGNTIYF.

The chain is built from TRBV11-1 and TRBJ2-2, with D perhaps matching TRBD1 (6 bases). The germline gives CDR1 SGHAT, CDR2 FQDESV (reference sequence). This CDR3 is 17 amino acids long. The V end lost 3 bases, the J end lost 1 base, and 15 bases lay between the germline ends. CDR3 in DNA: TGTGCCAGCAGCTTGGGTACTCTACAGGGGAACACCGGGGAGCTGTTTTTT. This codes for CASSLGTLQGNTGELFF.

The V call is TRBV6-6, the J call TRBJ2-7; D is undetermined. The V gene lost 2 bases and the J gene lost 2 bases, with 10 bases spanning the gap. Germline assignment: CDR1 MNHNY and CDR2 SVGAGI (reference sequence). This CDR3 has 14 residues. The CDR3, as DNA: TGTGCCAGCAGTTACGTGCAAGCCGCCTACGAGCAGTACTTC. It codes for CASSYVQAAYEQYF.

V and J are TRBV7-2 and TRBJ1-5; D call uncertain. Between the trimmed V and J ends, which lost 2 bases and 3 bases, there was a span of 2 bases. The V gene's germline CDR1 is SGHTA and CDR2 FQGNSA. This CDR3 has 12 residues. The CDR3 coding sequence is TGTGCCAGCAGCTTATACAATCAGCCCCAGCATTTT. Translation: CASSLYNQPQHF.

The chain links TRBV5-1 to TRBJ2-5; perhaps TRBD2 as D (6 bases). The CDR3 sequence is 12 residues long. V was pared by 3 bases and J by 5 bases, with 8 bases between. Germline V gene lookup returns CDR1 SGHRS and CDR2 YFSETQ. Here the CDR3 DNA reads TGCGCCAGCAGCTCGCTAGCGGAGACCCAGTACTTC. Residues: CASSSLAETQYF.

The chain's CDR3 is CASSDRVAGRDEQFF. CDR3 sequence (DNA): TGCGCCAGCAGTGACAGAGTAGCGGGACGGGATGAGCAGTTCTTC. The J gene is TRBJ2-1, the V gene TRBV10-1; 8 bases fit TRBD2. Trimming removed 3 bases from V and 8 bases from J; junction bases left unmatched: 9. Germline V lookup: CDR1 WNHNN, CDR2 SYGVQD (reference sequence). The CDR3 sequence is 15 residues long.

V gene TRBV18 combines with J gene TRBJ1-1; tentative D call: TRBD1 (5 bases). The CDR3 loop spans 14 amino acids. Germline V lookup: CDR1 KGHSH, CDR2 LQKENI. Trimming removed 6 bases at V and 2 bases at J, with 13 bases between. Here the CDR3 reads CASSSRGINTEAFF. For the CDR3, the DNA is TGTGCCAGCTCTTCTCGGGGGATAAACACTGAAGCTTTCTTT. Variable domain in full (rest from reference TRBV18 and TRBJ1-1): NAGVMQNPRHLVRRRGQEARLRCSPMKGHSHVYWYRQLPEEGLKFMVYLQKENIIDESGMPKERFSAEFPKEGPSILRIQQVVRGDSAAYFCASSSRGINTEAFFGQGTRLTVV.